This T cell receptor beta chain was captured by sequencing in a study of CD8+ T cells in alopecia areata (dated by TCRdb to between 2018 and 2020). Background on the whole study: The treated patients, all with moderate-to-severe alopecia areata, were enrolled in an open-label pilot trial of oral tofacitinib given at 5 to 10 mg twice daily. Tofacitinib was administered for 6 to 18 months, and 6 months of follow-up off drug were then conducted to assess delayed response and recurrence. Disease severity in treated patients was measured with the SALT score, which quantifies the percentage of affected scalp surface area. The study used high-throughput TCRbeta sequencing to examine T cell clonal expansion in alopecia areata, in both the C3H/HeJ mouse model and human patients. On the human side, TCRbeta sequencing was run on scalp tissue and on sorted CD4+ and CD8+ peripheral blood T cells from healthy controls and from alopecia areata patients with either patchy or totalis/universalis disease. Biopsies were taken from tofacitinib-treated patients at baseline and again at 4 and 24 weeks into treatment, and several of those patients also had a later scalp biopsy. Scalp clonality was compared among normal scalp (n=4), patchy alopecia areata scalp (n=8), and alopecia totalis/universalis scalp (n=8). RNA was obtained with the PAXgene miRNA kit for fixed scalp, the miRNeasy kit for PBMCs, and the RNeasy kit for mouse skin. Amplification of TCRbeta CDR3 regions was done by immunoSEQ multiplex PCR using 35 Vbeta forward primers and 13 Jbeta reverse primers. The full study reports these points: Tofacitinib significantly decreased scalp clonality and the number of expanded CD8+ clones among the top 100 scalp clones. Many expanded lesional clones were found to persist in scalp and blood during tofacitinib treatment, and relapse after treatment cessation may be partly explained by this persistence. Compared with normal scalp, lesional scalp had higher clonality and more expanded CD8+ clones, particularly in alopecia totalis/universalis, a pattern that suggests antigenic drive. Because the treated cohort was small and had only one nonresponder, larger studies are needed to examine links between baseline CD8+ expansion and response. Shared TCR sequences between patients were less evident than in mice, which may be partly attributable to HLA diversity in the patient population. Resident alphabeta T cells in normal human skin are also sequenced, complicating scalp TCR repertoire analysis, unlike mouse skin dominated by gammadelta T cells.

Taken with the paper, the label for time point translates to: about 4 weeks on oral tofacitinib. The treatment or condition label, as the study defines it: oral pan-JAK inhibitor, 5-10 mg twice daily. Lesional scalp punch biopsies and peripheral blood were collected from alopecia areata patients. PBMCs were isolated by density centrifugation and stained for CD3, CD4 and CD8, after which CD4+ and CD8+ T cells were sorted on a FACSAria. Libraries were built with the immunoSEQ multiplex PCR assay. RNA was extracted from all samples and reverse transcribed into cDNA as template for TCR sequencing. SuperScript III was used to make first-strand cDNA, primed with a 2:1 mix of oligo-dT and random hexamers. A synthetic immune receptor repertoire was used to assess amplification bias, and residual bias was removed computationally. Concerning the study's data processing: Raw reads were preprocessed to remove errors, and CDR3 was defined according to IMGT conventions as the region from the conserved cysteine to phenylalanine. Clonality was calculated as 1 minus Shannon entropy normalized by log2 of the number of productive unique TCRs. Whether each scalp clone was CD4 or CD8 was inferred by checking scalp TCRbeta sequences against the CD4 and CD8 repertoires from sorted blood. This immuneACCESS table, as held by TCRdb, lists in-frame sequences with V and J called but not all clones. Of the missing ones, under half trace to an unresolved V gene in checked studies; the others have no known cause. V and J calls and clone size are as listed in that table; D and trimming were resolved from the DNA. This sample holds 90,000 to 150,000 clones; 53% were observed only once. Of the sample, roughly 0.5% is held by the ten largest clones.

Comment on this clone: Its antigen target is currently unknown. Nothing much larger sits one base from this clone, and base qualities are not available.

The material sequenced was CD4+ T cells sorted from blood, taken at week 4, from a patient treated with tofacitinib. This TCR was sampled from a human donor with alopecia areata.

The CDR3 here reads CASSRRQGNADTQYF. The nucleotide sequence reads as follows: TGTGCCAGCAGCCGCAGGCAGGGTAATGCAGATACGCAGTATTTT. This sequence uses TRBV9 and TRBJ2-3; TRBD1 is a weak D gene call, 5 bases matching. For CDR1 and CDR2, the germline V gene lists SGDLS and YYNGEE. The CDR3, cysteine through phenylalanine, is 15 amino acids long. The read is trimmed to its CDR3 DNA, 45 bases read in frame from base 1. V and J lose 4 bases and 4 bases, and a span of 16 bases separates them.